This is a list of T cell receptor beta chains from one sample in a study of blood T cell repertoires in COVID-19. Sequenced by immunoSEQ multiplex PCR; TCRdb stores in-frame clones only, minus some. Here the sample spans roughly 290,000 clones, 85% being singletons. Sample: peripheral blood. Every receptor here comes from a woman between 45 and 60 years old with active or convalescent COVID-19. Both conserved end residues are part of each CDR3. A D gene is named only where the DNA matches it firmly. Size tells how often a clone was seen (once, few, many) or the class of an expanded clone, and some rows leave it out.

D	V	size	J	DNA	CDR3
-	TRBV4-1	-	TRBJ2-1	TGCGCCAGCAGCCAAGTGGGGGGCTCCTACAATGAGCAGTTCTTC	CASSQVGGSYNEQFF
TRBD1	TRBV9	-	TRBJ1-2	TGTGCCAGCAGCGCAGGGACAGGGCTGGGCTACACCTTC	CASSAGTGLGYTF
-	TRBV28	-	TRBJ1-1	TGTGCCAGCAGTTTCATAGCTCTGAACACTGAAGCTTTCTTT	CASSFIALNTEAFF
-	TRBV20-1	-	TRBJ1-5	TGCAGTGCTAGTGGTTCAGGGATTAGCAATCAGCCCCAGCATTTT	CSASGSGISNQPQHF
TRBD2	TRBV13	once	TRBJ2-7	TGTGCCAGCAGCTTACTCACTTCGGGACTAGCGGGAAGCTACGAGCAGTACTTC	CASSLLTSGLAGSYEQYF
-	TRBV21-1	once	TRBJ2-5	TGTGCCAGCAGCAACCCACGATATACGGACAGGGACCCTGGGGAGACCCAGTACTTC	CASSNPRYTDRDPGETQYF
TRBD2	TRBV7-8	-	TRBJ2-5	TGTGCCAGCAGCAGTAAGCGGGAGAGGCGAGAGACCCAGTACTTC	CASSSKRERRETQYF
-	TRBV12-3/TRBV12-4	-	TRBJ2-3	TGTGCCAGCAGTTTAGGCGCAGATACGCAGTATTTT	CASSLGADTQYF
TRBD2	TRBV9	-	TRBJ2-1	TGTGCCAGCAGCGTAGAGGGACTAGCCTACAATGAGCAGTTCTTC	CASSVEGLAYNEQFF
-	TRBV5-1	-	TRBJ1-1	TGCGCCAGCAGCTTCGGAGCCACTGAAGCTTTCTTT	CASSFGATEAFF
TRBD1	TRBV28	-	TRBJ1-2	TGTGCCAGCAGTTCCACCGACAGGGTGTACACCTTC	CASSSTDRVYTF
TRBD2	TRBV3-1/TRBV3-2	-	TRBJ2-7	TGTGCCAGCAGCCAGCGGGGGGCGGGAGGAGAGCAGTACTTC	CASSQRGAGGEQYF
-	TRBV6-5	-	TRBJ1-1	TGTGCCAGCAGTTGGGGGGGCGCAGGGATGAACACTGAAGCTTTCTTT	CASSWGGAGMNTEAFF
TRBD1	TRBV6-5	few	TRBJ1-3	TGTGCCAGCAGTCGACAGGGGAAGATTGGAAACACCATATATTTT	CASSRQGKIGNTIYF
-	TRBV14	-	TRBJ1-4	TGTGCCAGCAGCCCCGGGACTCTTCATGAAAAACTGTTTTTT	CASSPGTLHEKLFF
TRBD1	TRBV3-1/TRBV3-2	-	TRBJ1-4	TGTGCCAGCAGCCCCGGTTGGCAGGGGGGTGAAAAACTGTTTTTT	CASSPGWQGGEKLFF
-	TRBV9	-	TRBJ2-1	TGTGCCAGCACCCGAGGAGCGAGCTCCTACAATGAGCAGTTCTTC	CASTRGASSYNEQFF
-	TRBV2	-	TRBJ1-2	TGTGCCAGCAGTCAGGGGTCGTACTATGGCTACACCTTC	CASSQGSYYGYTF
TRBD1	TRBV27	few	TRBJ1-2	TGTGCCAGCAGTCCACGGGACAGCTTCTATGGCTACACCTTC	CASSPRDSFYGYTF
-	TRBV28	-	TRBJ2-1	TGTGCCAGCAGTCAAGCGGGTTTCTCCTACAATGAGCAGTTCTTC	CASSQAGFSYNEQFF
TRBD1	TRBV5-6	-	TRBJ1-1	TGTGCCAGCAGTTGGGACAGGGCGGGCACTGAAGCTTTCTTT	CASSWDRAGTEAFF
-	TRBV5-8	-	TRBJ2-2	TGTGCCAGCAGCCTGCGGACACGGATCACCGGGGAGCTGTTTTTT	CASSLRTRITGELFF
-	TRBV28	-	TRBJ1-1	TGTGCCAGCAGCCTGACCCCCGGGGTAACTGAAGCTTTCTTT	CASSLTPGVTEAFF
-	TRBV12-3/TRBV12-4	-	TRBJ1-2	TGTGCCAGCAGTTCACGGAGCAACTATGGCTACACCTTC	CASSSRSNYGYTF
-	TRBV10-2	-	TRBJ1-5	TGCGCCAGCAGAACCGCGGCGGGTAATCAGCCCCAGCATTTT	CASRTAAGNQPQHF
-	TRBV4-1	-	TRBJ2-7	TGCGCCAGCAGCCAAGCAGGGGGGCTCTCCTACGAGCAGTACTTC	CASSQAGGLSYEQYF
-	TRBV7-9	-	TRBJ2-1	TGTGCCAGCAGCTTACTCGAACAGCTCTACAATGAGCAGTTCTTC	CASSLLEQLYNEQFF
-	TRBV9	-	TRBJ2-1	TGTGCCAGCAACCAGGGGACTAACCTCCGGGGTGAGCAGTTCTTC	CASNQGTNLRGEQFF
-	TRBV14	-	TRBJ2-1	TGTGCCAGCAGCCAACTAGGCGCTAGATCCGGTGAGCAGTTCTTC	CASSQLGARSGEQFF
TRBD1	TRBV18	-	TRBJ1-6	TGTGCCAGCTCCCGCGGACAGGGTGGTAGTAATTCACCCCTCCACTTT	CASSRGQGGSNSPLHF
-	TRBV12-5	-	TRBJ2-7	TGTGCTAGTGGTTCCCTCGGGGAGCAGTACTTC	CASGSLGEQYF
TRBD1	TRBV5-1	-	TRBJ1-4	TGCGCCAGCAGCTTGGGGGACAGGGTTAATGAAAAACTGTTTTTT	CASSLGDRVNEKLFF
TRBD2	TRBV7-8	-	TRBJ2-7	TGTGCCAGCAGCCTCAGACTAGCGGGAGGGCCTTCCTACGAGCAGTACTTC	CASSLRLAGGPSYEQYF
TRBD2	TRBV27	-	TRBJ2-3	TGTGCCAGCAGTTTAGGGCTAGCGGGAGATTCTGCAGATACGCAGTATTTT	CASSLGLAGDSADTQYF
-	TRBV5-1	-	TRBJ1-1	TGCGCCAGCAGCTTACGGGGGGAGAGCACTGAAGCTTTCTTT	CASSLRGESTEAFF
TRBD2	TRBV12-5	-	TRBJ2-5	TGTGCTAGTGCCAGATGGGTAGCGGGGGCCCAAGAGACCCAGTACTTC	CASARWVAGAQETQYF
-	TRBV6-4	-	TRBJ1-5	TGTGCCAGCGGGGACGGGGCAGGGGCCAATCAGCCCCAGCATTTT	CASGDGAGANQPQHF
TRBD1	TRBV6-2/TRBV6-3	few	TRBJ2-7	TGTGCCAGCAGTCCCGGGACAGCACTTTACGAGCAGTACTTC	CASSPGTALYEQYF
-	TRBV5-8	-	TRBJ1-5	TGTGCCAGCAGCACCGGACAGTTTTATAGCAATCAGCCCCAGCATTTT	CASSTGQFYSNQPQHF
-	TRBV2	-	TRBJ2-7	TGTGCCAGCAGTGAAGTGTGGCAGATACGCTCCTACGAGCAGTACTTC	CASSEVWQIRSYEQYF
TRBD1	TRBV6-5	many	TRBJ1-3	TGTGCCAGCAGTTCGACAGGGCAAACTGGAAACACCATATATTTT	CASSSTGQTGNTIYF
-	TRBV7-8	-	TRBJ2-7	TGTGCCAGCAGTCAGGTGGGGGGCTACGAGCAGTACTTC	CASSQVGGYEQYF
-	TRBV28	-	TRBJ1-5	TGTGCCAGCAGTCACGAGACAGTTCGCAATCAGCCCCAGCATTTT	CASSHETVRNQPQHF
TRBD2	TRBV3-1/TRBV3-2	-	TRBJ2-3	TGTGCCAGCAGCCAAGGTGTTAGCGGGAGGGATACGCAGTATTTT	CASSQGVSGRDTQYF
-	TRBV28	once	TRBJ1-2	TGTGCCAGCAGCTCGGGGAGTGACTATGGCTACACCTTC	CASSSGSDYGYTF
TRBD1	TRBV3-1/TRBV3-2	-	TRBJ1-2	TGTGCCAGCAGCCAATGGACAGGCGGGAACTATGGCTACACCTTC	CASSQWTGGNYGYTF
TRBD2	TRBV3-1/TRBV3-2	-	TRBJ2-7	TGTGCCAGCAGCCCTAACCTGGGACTAGCGGGAGAATCCTACGAGCAGTACTTC	CASSPNLGLAGESYEQYF
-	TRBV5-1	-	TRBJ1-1	TGCGCCAGCAGCTTGGCCGGGGACACTGAAGCTTTCTTT	CASSLAGDTEAFF
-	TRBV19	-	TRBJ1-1	TGTGCCAGTAGTATATTGGACAGCCGCACTGAAGCTTTCTTT	CASSILDSRTEAFF
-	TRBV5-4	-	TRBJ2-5	TGTGCCAGCAGCTTGGTACCGGGGAACCAAGAGACCCAGTACTTC	CASSLVPGNQETQYF
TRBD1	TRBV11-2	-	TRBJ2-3	TGTGCCAGCAGCTTAGTGGGACAGGGGGCTTATACAGATACGCAGTATTTT	CASSLVGQGAYTDTQYF